This entry describes one T cell receptor (beta chain). The sample originates from a study of cytomegalovirus exposure and HLA in healthy donors. PCR employed 60 Vbeta and 13 Jbeta primers. The data were produced by immunoSEQ multiplex PCR, yet TCRdb's version contains in-frame clones alone and is incomplete. Of roughly 90,000 clones listed, 70% to 80% were seen once; the top ten hold about a fifth. Sequencing input: PBMCs. The sequence came from a man aged 25-40 years in good health and CMV-seropositive.

The CDR3, as DNA: TGTGCCAGCAGCTCCACGGCGCCGCGACTAGCGGGGGGGACTACGAACACCGGGGAGCTGTTTTTT. Its translation: CASSSTAPRLAGGTTNTGELFF. The chain has TRBV7-6 and TRBJ2-2, with 14 bases matching TRBD2. J gave up 0 bases and V 4 bases, and 16 bases lay outside the gene matches. The CDR3 sequence is 22 residues long. The germline V gene has CDR1 SGHVS and CDR2 FNYEAQ.